This entry lists 22 T cell receptor beta chains sequenced from one sample in a study of blood T cells in healthy people across ages. Combining a sample-barcoded 5' primer with a J-beta primer mix, a second PCR ran for about 6 to 11 cycles. One entry per CDR3 protein, called by TCRdb with MiXCR from the 5' RACE reads. The table shows some 560,000 distinct CDR3 sequences, with roughly a quarter occurring only once. The same sample was also used in a study of T cells of mothers and their children.

The sequencing sample was made of blood. These receptors originate from a boy aged 2 to 9 in good health.

The chain combines TRBV5-1 with TRBJ2-5; D may be TRBD1 or TRBD2 (5 bases each). The J call may be in error: the DNA end matches TRBJ2-7 better. CDR1 is SGHRS, CDR2 YFSETQ, per germline. The CDR3 has 15 amino acids. The CDR3, as DNA: TGCGCCAGCAGCTTGAGCGGCAGGGATCTAGACGAGCAGTACTTC. Translated: CASSLSGRDLDEQYF.

This chain connects TRBV7-9 to TRBJ1-1; 7 bases agree with TRBD1. Germline V CDR1 and CDR2: SEHNR, FQNEAQ (reference sequence). This CDR3 is 14 amino acids long. After removal of 5 bases from V and 1 base from J, the junction contained 4 bases not matched to a gene. CDR3 in amino acids: CASSEGQQNTEAFF. For the CDR3, the DNA is TGTGCCAGCAGCGAGGGACAGCAGAACACTGAAGCTTTCTTT.

This clonotype showed up many times. CDR3 loop: CASSPGGDYGYTF. In DNA form, the CDR3 reads TGTGCCAGCAGCCCCGGCGGGGACTATGGCTACACCTTC. The gene calls are TRBV7-2 and TRBJ1-2, with D unresolved. Trimming shortened V by 5 bases and J by 3 bases, and 10 bases separated the two germline ends. CDR3 size: 13 residues. Germline CDR1 reads SGHTA; CDR2 reads FQGNSA.

CDR3 loop: CASSYQVARQPQHF. The CDR3 nucleotides are TGTGCCAGCAGTTATCAGGTGGCGCGGCAGCCCCAGCATTTT. This chain connects TRBV6-2 or TRBV6-3 to TRBJ1-5; D is unclear. The CDR3 consists of 14 residues. Trimming took 3 bases from V and 7 from J, leaving 13 bases between them. The V gene's germline CDR1 is MNHEY and CDR2 SVGEGT.

This clonotype was found once. The chain joins TRBV12-3 or TRBV12-4 to TRBJ2-1; D might be TRBD2 (6 bases). The V end was cut by 5 bases, the J end by 8 bases, with 13 bases between. The CDR3 extends over 13 amino acids. CDR3 DNA: TGTGCCAGCAGTCTCATCGGGGAGGATGAGCAGTTCTTC. Translated: CASSLIGEDEQFF.

The genes are TRBV29-1 and TRBJ1-2, with D uncertain. The germline V gene has CDR1 SQVTM and CDR2 ANQGSEA. V lost 1 base and J 7 bases, leaving 13 bases between the germline ends. The CDR3 has 13 residues. CDR3 amino acids: CSVEGRFFGGYTF. For the CDR3, the DNA is TGCAGCGTTGAAGGCAGGTTCTTCGGTGGCTACACCTTC.

Only a few counts were recorded for this clonotype. This chain connects TRBV3-1 to TRBJ1-6; 10 positions agree with TRBD1. The CDR3 totals 16 residues. Losses at the gene ends were 3 bases for V and 9 bases for J; bases not matched to a gene: 8. CDR1 and CDR2 from the germline V gene are LGHDT and YNNKEL (reference sequence). The CDR3 sequence is CASSHRDRGPPSPLHF. The CDR3 DNA follows: TGTGCCAGCAGCCACCGGGACAGGGGTCCGCCTTCACCCCTCCACTTT. Combining the CDR3 with reference TRBV3-1 and TRBJ1-6 gives the whole variable domain DTAVSQTPKYLVTQMGNDKSIKCEQNLGHDTMYWYKQDSKKFLKIMFSYNNKELIINETVPNRFSPKSPDKAHLNLHINSLELGDSAVYFCASSHRDRGPPSPLHFGNGTRLTVT.

This clonotype was seen more than once but under ten times. The CDR3 sequence: CAIRPGTALNTEAFF. The CDR3 nucleotides are TGTGCCATCAGGCCAGGGACAGCCTTGAACACTGAAGCTTTCTTT. The rearrangement links TRBV10-3 to TRBJ1-1; 7 nucleotides match TRBD1. Germline V gene sequence: CDR1 ENHRY, CDR2 SYGVKD. J lost 0 bases, V lost 6 bases, and 7 bases had no gene match. The CDR3 is 15 residues long.

The chain joins TRBV27 to TRBJ2-5, with 8 bases that match TRBD2. Unmatched junction bases numbered 11, after V lost 6 bases and J lost 5 bases. This CDR3 contains 15 residues. Germline V gene sequence: CDR1 MNHEY, CDR2 SMNVEV (reference sequence). CDR3 sequence: CASRLKRERWETQYF. CDR3 bases: TGTGCCAGCAGACTCAAGCGGGAGCGGTGGGAGACCCAGTACTTC.

The J gene is TRBJ1-5, the V gene TRBV6-1, with 10 bases matching TRBD1. This CDR3 contains 18 residues. V shed 6 bases, J shed 1 base, and the junction held 12 bases outside the gene matches. CDR1 MNHNS and CDR2 SASEGT come from the germline V gene. CDR3 DNA: TGTGCCAGCAGCGCGCTAGGGACAGGGGTCTTCAGCAATCAGCCCCAGCATTTT. Translation gives CASSALGTGVFSNQPQHF.

This clonotype has more than one count but fewer than ten. The V and J genes are TRBV13 and TRBJ2-5, with 9 bases matching TRBD1. The J call may be incorrect, as the DNA end agrees better with TRBJ2-7. The CDR3 length is 14 residues. Germline V lookup: CDR1 PRHDT, CDR2 FYEKMQ (reference sequence). This chain's CDR3 is CASSSGQGIPEQYF. CDR3 sequence (DNA): TGTGCCAGCAGCTCGGGACAGGGAATCCCCGAGCAGTACTTC.

The V gene is TRBV20-1, the J gene TRBJ2-5; tentative D call: TRBD1 (5 bases). Trimming removed 1 base from V and 3 bases from J, with 12 bases in between. The CDR3 is made up of 14 amino acids. Germline values: CDR1 DFQATT, CDR2 SNEGSKA (reference sequence). Written as DNA, the CDR3 is TGCAGTGCTAGAGTCGCCCAGGGTAAAGAGACCCAGTACTTC. This gives the protein CSARVAQGKETQYF.

The chain recombines TRBV6-5 with TRBJ2-1, with a weak D call TRBD2 (7 bases). The CDR3 spans 15 residues. The V gene lost 5 bases and the J gene lost 7 bases, with 18 bases spanning the gap. CDR1 is MNHEY, CDR2 SVGAGI, per germline. The CDR3 region is CASSQGGGHSNEQFF. The CDR3 bases are TGTGCCAGCAGTCAAGGGGGGGGGCATAGTAATGAGCAGTTCTTC.

This clonotype has just a few counts. V and J are TRBV7-6 and TRBJ1-1, with 7 bases that match TRBD1. CDR1 is SGHVS, CDR2 FNYEAQ, per germline. The trim removed 5 bases at V and 6 bases at J, leaving 15 bases unmatched. The CDR3 is made up of 16 amino acids. CDR3 sequence: CASSRGGGAGLSEAFF. The CDR3 DNA follows: TGTGCCAGCAGCCGGGGAGGGGGCGCTGGGCTTTCTGAAGCTTTCTTT.

The gene calls are TRBV2 and TRBJ2-1; 12 nucleotides align to TRBD2. Trimming took 6 bases from V and 3 from J; bases not matched to a gene: 3. This CDR3 is 15 amino acids long. The germline V gene encodes CDR1 SNHLY and CDR2 FYNNEI. The CDR3: CASSTSGRLYNEQFF. The CDR3 DNA reads TGTGCCAGCAGCACTAGCGGGAGGCTCTACAATGAGCAGTTCTTC.

This clonotype was found a few times. This chain links TRBV20-1 with TRBJ2-3; the D gene is possibly TRBD1 (6 bases). V was trimmed by 5 bases and J by 3 bases, leaving 12 bases between them. CDR1 is DFQATT and CDR2 is SNEGSKA in the germline V gene (reference sequence). The CDR3 is made up of 13 amino acids. DNA of the CDR3: TGCAGTGCTGTGAAAGGGGGAACAGATACGCAGTATTTT. It encodes CSAVKGGTDTQYF.

This clonotype was picked up a small number of times. This sequence joins TRBV30 and TRBJ2-3; possibly TRBD1 for D (5 bases). With 6 bases removed from V and 2 bases from J, the gap between germline ends came to 12 bases. The germline gives CDR1 GTSNPN, CDR2 SVGIG (reference sequence). This CDR3 is 13 amino acids long. DNA for the CDR3: TGTGCCTGTGACAGACCCTACACAGATACGCAGTATTTT. This codes for CACDRPYTDTQYF.

This clonotype was seen more than once but under ten times. The chain recombines TRBV30 with TRBJ2-4; no clear D gene. Per germline, CDR1 GTSNPN and CDR2 SVGIG (reference sequence). CDR3 length: 15 residues. Trimming left V 2 bases short and J 2 bases short, with 13 bases between. DNA for the CDR3: TGTGCCTGGAGTCTGGAAAGGGTAACCAAAAACATTCAGTACTTC. Translating it yields CAWSLERVTKNIQYF.

This clonotype appeared a few times. The chain employs TRBV27 and TRBJ2-5, with TRBD2 matching over 9 bases. The better agreement between TRBJ2-7 and the DNA end casts doubt on the J call. The germline gives CDR1 MNHEY, CDR2 SMNVEV (reference sequence). The CDR3 has 13 amino acids. Here the CDR3 reads CASSEASGNEQYF. The DNA for the CDR3 is TGTGCCAGCAGTGAGGCTAGCGGGAACGAGCAGTACTTC.

The V gene is TRBV4-1, the J gene TRBJ2-7, with D tentatively TRBD1 or TRBD2 (5 bases each). V was clipped by 0 bases and J by 6 bases, with 9 bases between them. This CDR3 comprises 13 residues. Per the germline V gene, CDR1 is MGHRA and CDR2 is YSYEKL. The CDR3, as DNA: TGCGCCAGCAGCCAAGATTCCGGGGCCGAGCAGTACTTC. Translation gives CASSQDSGAEQYF.

There are a few counts of this clonotype. V usage is TRBV6-1 and J usage is TRBJ2-5, with unresolved D. V was cut by 4 bases and J by 5 bases, with 17 bases left in between. CDR1 and CDR2 (germline): MNHNS, SASEGT. CDR3 length: 15 residues. This CDR3 is CASSVGSAFPETQYF. The CDR3 nucleotides are TGTGCCAGCAGTGTGGGTTCCGCGTTCCCTGAGACCCAGTACTTC.

This clonotype was seen a handful of times. The chain couples TRBV11-2 to TRBJ2-1; D ambiguous. Trimming left V 3 bases short and J 4 bases short, with 10 bases between. The germline V gene encodes CDR1 SGHAT and CDR2 FQNNGV. This CDR3 region has 14 residues. This chain's CDR3 is CASSFLTGYNEQFF. CDR3 nucleotide sequence: TGTGCCAGCAGCTTCCTCACGGGTTACAATGAGCAGTTCTTC.